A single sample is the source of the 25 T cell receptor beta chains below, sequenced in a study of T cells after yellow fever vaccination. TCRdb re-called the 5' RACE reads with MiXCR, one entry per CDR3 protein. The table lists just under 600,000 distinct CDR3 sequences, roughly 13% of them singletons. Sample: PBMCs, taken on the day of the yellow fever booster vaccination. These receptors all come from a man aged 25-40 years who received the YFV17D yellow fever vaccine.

CDR3 coding DNA: TGTGCCAGCAGCGTAGAGGATGGGAGCTCCTATAATTCACCCCTCCACTTT. It is translated as CASSVEDGSSYNSPLHF. The chain joins TRBV9 to TRBJ1-6, with D unclear. Deletions cut 0 bases from V and 0 bases from J, with 10 bases between. CDR3 length: 17 amino acids. Germline CDR1 reads SGDLS; CDR2 reads YYNGEE.

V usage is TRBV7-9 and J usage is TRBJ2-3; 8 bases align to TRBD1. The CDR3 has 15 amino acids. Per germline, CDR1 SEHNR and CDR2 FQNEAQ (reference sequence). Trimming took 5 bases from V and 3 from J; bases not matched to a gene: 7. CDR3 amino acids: CASSDGQGRTDTQYF. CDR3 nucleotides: TGTGCCAGCAGCGACGGACAGGGTAGAACAGATACGCAGTATTTT.

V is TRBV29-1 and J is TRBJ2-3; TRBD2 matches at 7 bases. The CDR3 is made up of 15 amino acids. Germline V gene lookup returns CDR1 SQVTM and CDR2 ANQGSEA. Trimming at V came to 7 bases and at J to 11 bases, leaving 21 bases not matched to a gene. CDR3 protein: CSGQRSLEGREGQYF. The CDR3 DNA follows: TGCAGCGGCCAAAGGTCCCTAGAGGGAAGGGAGGGGCAGTATTTT.

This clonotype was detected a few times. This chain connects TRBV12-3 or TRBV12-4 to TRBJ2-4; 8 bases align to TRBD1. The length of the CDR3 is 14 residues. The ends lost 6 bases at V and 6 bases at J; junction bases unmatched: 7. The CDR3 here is CASRPDRVGNIQYF. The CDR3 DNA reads TGTGCCAGCAGGCCGGACAGGGTCGGAAACATTCAGTACTTC.

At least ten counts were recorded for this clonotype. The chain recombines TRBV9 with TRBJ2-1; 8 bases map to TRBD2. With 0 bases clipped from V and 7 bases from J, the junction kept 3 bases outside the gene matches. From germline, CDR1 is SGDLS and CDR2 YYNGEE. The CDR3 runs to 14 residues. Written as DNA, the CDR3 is TGTGCCAGCAGCGTAGAACTAGCGGATAATGAGCAGTTCTTC. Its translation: CASSVELADNEQFF.

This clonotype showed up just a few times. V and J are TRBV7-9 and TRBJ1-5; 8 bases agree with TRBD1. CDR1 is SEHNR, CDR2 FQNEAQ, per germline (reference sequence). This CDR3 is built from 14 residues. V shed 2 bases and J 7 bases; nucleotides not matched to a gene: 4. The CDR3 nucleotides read TGTGCCAGCAGCTTACAGGGGGCCGTACAGCCCCAGCATTTT. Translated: CASSLQGAVQPQHF.

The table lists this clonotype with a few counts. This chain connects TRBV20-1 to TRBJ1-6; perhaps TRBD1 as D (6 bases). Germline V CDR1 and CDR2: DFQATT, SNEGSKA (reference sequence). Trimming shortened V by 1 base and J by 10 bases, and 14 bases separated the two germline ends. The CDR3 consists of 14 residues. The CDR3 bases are TGCAGTGCTAGAGTAGAGGGGGGCGGGTCACCCCTCCACTTT. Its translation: CSARVEGGGSPLHF.

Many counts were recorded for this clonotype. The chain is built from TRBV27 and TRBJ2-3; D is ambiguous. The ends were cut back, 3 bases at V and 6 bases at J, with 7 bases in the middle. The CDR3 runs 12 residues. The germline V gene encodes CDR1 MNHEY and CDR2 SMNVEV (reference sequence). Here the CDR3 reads CASSFTGDTQYF. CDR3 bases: TGTGCCAGCAGTTTTACCGGGGATACGCAGTATTTT.

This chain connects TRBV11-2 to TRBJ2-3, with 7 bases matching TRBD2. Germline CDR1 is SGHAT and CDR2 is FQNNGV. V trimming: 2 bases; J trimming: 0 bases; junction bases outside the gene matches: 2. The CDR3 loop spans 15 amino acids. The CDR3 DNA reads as TGTGCCAGCAGCTTATCAGCGGGAAGCACAGATACGCAGTATTTT. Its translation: CASSLSAGSTDTQYF.

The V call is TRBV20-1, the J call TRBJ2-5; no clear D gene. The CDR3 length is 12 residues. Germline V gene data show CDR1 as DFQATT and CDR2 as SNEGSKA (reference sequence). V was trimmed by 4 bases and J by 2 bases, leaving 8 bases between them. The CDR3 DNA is TGCAGTGCTACGGTTCCTCAAGAGACCCAGTACTTC. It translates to CSATVPQETQYF.

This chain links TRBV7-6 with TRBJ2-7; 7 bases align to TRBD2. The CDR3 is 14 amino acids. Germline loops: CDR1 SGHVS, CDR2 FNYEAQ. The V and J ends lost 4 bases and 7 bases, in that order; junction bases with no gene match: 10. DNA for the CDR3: TGTGCCAGCAGCTCCGCCCTGGGAGGGATTGAGCAGTACTTC. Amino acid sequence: CASSSALGGIEQYF.

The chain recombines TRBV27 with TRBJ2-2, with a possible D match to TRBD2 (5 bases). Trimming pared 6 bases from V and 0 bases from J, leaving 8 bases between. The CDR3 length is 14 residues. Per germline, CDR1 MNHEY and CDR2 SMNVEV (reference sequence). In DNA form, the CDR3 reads TGTGCCAGCAGGGCGGAGGCGAACACCGGGGAGCTGTTTTTT. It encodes CASRAEANTGELFF.

CDR3 loop: CASSPYGKNNEQFF. The DNA of the CDR3 is TGTGCCAGCAGCCCGTACGGGAAGAACAATGAGCAGTTCTTC. V is TRBV7-2 and J is TRBJ2-1; TRBD2 is a possible D gene (5 bases). Germline CDR1 is SGHTA and CDR2 is FQGNSA. V was clipped by 5 bases and J by 5 bases, with 13 bases between them. The CDR3 length is 14 residues.

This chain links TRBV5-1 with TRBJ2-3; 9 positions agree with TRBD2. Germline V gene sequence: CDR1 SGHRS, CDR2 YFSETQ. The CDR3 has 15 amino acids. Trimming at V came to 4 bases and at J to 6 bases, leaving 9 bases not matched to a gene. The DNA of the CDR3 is TGCGCCAGCAGCGGGGGACTAGCTGGGGCCGATACGCAGTATTTT. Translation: CASSGGLAGADTQYF.

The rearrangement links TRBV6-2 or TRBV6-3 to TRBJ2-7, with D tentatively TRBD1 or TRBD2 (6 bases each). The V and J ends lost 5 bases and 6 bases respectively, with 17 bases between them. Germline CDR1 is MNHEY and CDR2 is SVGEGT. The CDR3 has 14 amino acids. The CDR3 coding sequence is TGTGCCAGCAGTCCGCGGGACAATCCCCCCGAGCAGTACTTC. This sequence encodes CASSPRDNPPEQYF.

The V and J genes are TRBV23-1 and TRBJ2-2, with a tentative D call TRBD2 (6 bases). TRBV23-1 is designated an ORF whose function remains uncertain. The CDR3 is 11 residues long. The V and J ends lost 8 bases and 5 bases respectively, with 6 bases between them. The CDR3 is CASAGTGELFF. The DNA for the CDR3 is TGCGCCAGCGCGGGGACCGGGGAGCTGTTTTTT.

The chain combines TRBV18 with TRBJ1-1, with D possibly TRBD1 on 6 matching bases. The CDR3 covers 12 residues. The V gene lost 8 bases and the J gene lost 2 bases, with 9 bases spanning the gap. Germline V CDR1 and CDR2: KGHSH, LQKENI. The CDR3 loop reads CASQQGNTEAFF. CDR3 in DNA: TGTGCCAGCCAACAGGGTAACACTGAAGCTTTCTTT. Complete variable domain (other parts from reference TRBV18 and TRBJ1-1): NAGVMQNPRHLVRRRGQEARLRCSPMKGHSHVYWYRQLPEEGLKFMVYLQKENIIDESGMPKERFSAEFPKEGPSILRIQQVVRGDSAAYFCASQQGNTEAFFGQGTRLTVV.

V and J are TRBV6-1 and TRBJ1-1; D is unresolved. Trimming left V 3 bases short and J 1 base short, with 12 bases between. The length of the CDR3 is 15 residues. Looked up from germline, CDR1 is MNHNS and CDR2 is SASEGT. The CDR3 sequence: CASSESSRRNTEAFF. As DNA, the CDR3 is TGTGCCAGCAGTGAGTCCAGCAGGAGGAACACTGAAGCTTTCTTT.

The CDR3 DNA sequence: TGTGCCAGCAGCTTGGGACACTCACTAAACATTCAGTACTTC. This encodes CASSLGHSLNIQYF. This chain uses TRBV5-6 with TRBJ2-4, with D uncertain. The germline V and J ends were trimmed by 0 bases and 6 bases, with 10 bases remaining between them. CDR1 is SGHDT and CDR2 is YYEEEE in the germline V gene. The CDR3 contains 14 residues.

For the CDR3, the DNA is TGTGCCTGGGGTAGGGGGGCTCATGAGCAGTTCTTC. It specifies CAWGRGAHEQFF. The chain carries TRBV30 and TRBJ2-1, with D perhaps TRBD1 or TRBD2 (6 bases each). V shed 5 bases and J shed 8 bases, with 13 bases lying between them. Looked up from germline, CDR1 is GTSNPN and CDR2 is SVGIG (reference sequence). This CDR3 contains 12 residues.

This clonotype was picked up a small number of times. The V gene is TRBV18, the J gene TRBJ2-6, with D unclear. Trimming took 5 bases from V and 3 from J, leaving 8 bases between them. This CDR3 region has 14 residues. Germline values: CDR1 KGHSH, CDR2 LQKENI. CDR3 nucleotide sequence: TGTGCCAGCTCATATGATCATGGGGCCAACGTCCTGACTTTC. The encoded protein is CASSYDHGANVLTF.

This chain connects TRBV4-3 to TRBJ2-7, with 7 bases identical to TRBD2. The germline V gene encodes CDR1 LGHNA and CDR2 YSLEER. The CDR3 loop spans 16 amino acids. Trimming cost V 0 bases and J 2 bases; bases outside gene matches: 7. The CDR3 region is CASSQDLGGSTYEQYF. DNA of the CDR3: TGCGCCAGCAGCCAAGATCTCGGCGGGAGCACCTACGAGCAGTACTTC.

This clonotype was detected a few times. The CDR3 DNA follows: TGTGCCAGCAGCTCGGACAGAGAAGCTTTCTTT. This codes for CASSSDREAFF. V gene TRBV3-1 combines with J gene TRBJ1-1, with a tentative D call TRBD1 (6 bases). The CDR3 runs 11 residues. Germline V gene data show CDR1 as LGHDT and CDR2 as YNNKEL (reference sequence). The V end lost 5 bases, the J end lost 8 bases, and 9 bases lay between the germline ends.

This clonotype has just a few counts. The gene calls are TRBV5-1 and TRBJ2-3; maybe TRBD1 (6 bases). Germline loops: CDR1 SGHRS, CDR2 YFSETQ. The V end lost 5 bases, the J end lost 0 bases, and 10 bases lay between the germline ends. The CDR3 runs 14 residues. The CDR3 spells CASRNGQSTDTQYF. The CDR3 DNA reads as TGCGCCAGCAGAAACGGACAGAGCACAGATACGCAGTATTTT.

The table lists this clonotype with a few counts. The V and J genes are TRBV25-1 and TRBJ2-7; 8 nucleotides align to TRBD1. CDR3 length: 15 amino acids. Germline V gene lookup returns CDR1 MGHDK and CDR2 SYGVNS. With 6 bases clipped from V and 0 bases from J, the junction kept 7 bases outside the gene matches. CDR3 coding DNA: TGTGCCAGCAGCGGGGACAGGTGGGACTCCTACGAGCAGTACTTC. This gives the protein CASSGDRWDSYEQYF.